This TCR beta chain was captured by sequencing in a study of blood T cells in healthy people across ages. Trimming at V came to 4 bases and at J to 4 bases, leaving 8 bases not matched to a gene. The CDR3 loop spans 15 amino acids. Sample-barcoded 5' priming and a J-beta primer mix drove a second PCR of 7 to 11 cycles. TCRdb re-called the 5' RACE reads with MiXCR, one entry per CDR3 protein. Of about 760,000 distinct CDR3 sequences in the sample, more than 55% are singletons; the top ten hold 25% to 30%. Every donor contributed around 10 milliliters of peripheral blood by blood draw. The clonotype was recovered from a man aged 40-49 years in good health. Sequenced sample: blood. The V gene is TRBV12-3 or TRBV12-4, the J gene TRBJ2-5, with 8 bases fitting TRBD1. CDR3 sequence (DNA): TGTGCCAGCAGTTCAGCAGGGGGCGGACGAGAGACCCAGTACTTC. Translation gives CASSSAGGGRETQYF.